This is a list of T cell receptor beta chains from one sample in a study of tumor-infiltrating lymphocytes in primary liver carcinoma. TCRdb independently ran MiXCR on the multiplex PCR reads; one entry per CDR3 protein. The data show more than 100,000 distinct CDR3 sequences, around two thirds seen once. Sequencing was carried out using tumor-adjacent normal liver tissue. The receptors originated from a woman aged 60-70 years with primary liver carcinoma and hepatitis B virus infection. CDR3s include the opening cysteine and the closing phenylalanine or tryptophan. Fields, in order: clone size, V gene, J gene, CDR3 protein. Clone size, where shown, is once, few, many, or a class for clones that have expanded.

>NA|TRBV6-1|TRBJ1-5
CARSEALGPNQPQHF
>NA|TRBV4-1|TRBJ1-1
CANSQGPGSGFTEAFF
>once|TRBV11-2|TRBJ1-4
CTSRRGGREKLFF
>NA|TRBV29-1|TRBJ2-5
CSVVRDIQETQYF
>many|TRBV5-8|TRBJ2-5
CASSSRTGGDETQYF
>NA|TRBV11-2|TRBJ2-2
CASSLDWSVAFSTGELFF
>NA|TRBV11-2|TRBJ2-7
CSSSFMGRYEEYF
>NA|TRBV4-1|TRBJ2-1
CACSQDSAGHFEQFF
>NA|TRBV5-1|TRBJ2-1
CASSFYWGGRESEQFF
>few|TRBV11-2|TRBJ1-1
CASSRGGLSTEAFF
>NA|TRBV12-3/TRBV12-4|TRBJ1-1
CASSLRGPSTEAFF
>NA|TRBV7-3|TRBJ2-7
CASSLSRAHKQYF